The present T cell receptor (beta chain) was sequenced within a study of T-cell memory formation after mild COVID-19 (TCRdb year 2021). With regard to the full study: TCR sequence clusters from the two donors were largely donor specific. In two donors, T-cell clones that expanded and contracted after mild COVID-19 were followed by sequencing TCRalpha and TCRbeta repertoires longitudinally. The cohort was made up of two young adult volunteers, one female and one male, who were previously healthy.

The V end loses 3 bases and the J end loses 3 bases, and a stretch of 14 bases separates them. The germline V gene (reference sequence) supplies CDR1 LNHNV and CDR2 YYDKDF. The CDR3 contains 15 residues, cysteine and phenylalanine counted. The read is trimmed to its CDR3 DNA, 45 bases read in frame from base 1. These reads were obtained on an Illumina NovaSeq 6000. Using 5'RACE with constant-segment primers, TCRalpha and TCRbeta cDNA libraries were constructed, with sample barcodes and unique molecular identifiers added in the process. Trizol reagent was used to extract RNA from every sample. The libraries were amplified in two PCR steps, and the second step added a second sample barcode and Illumina TruSeq adapters. Libraries were sequenced on an Illumina NovaSeq with 2 x 150 bp paired-end reads. Processing in the source paper ran as follows. Demultiplexing of reads and collapsing into UMI-guided consensus sequences were performed with migec v1.2.7. Using mixcr v2.1.11, UMI consensuses were aligned to TRA and TRB V and J templates and then assembled into clonotypes. A clonotype was counted as expanded or contracted only when both edgeR and NoisET called the clonotype significant, with the noise models trained on biological replicates. For edgeR calls, a false discovery rate-adjusted p below 0.01 and a log2 fold-change threshold of 1 were applied. PCA with hierarchical clustering of max-normalized trajectories of the 1000 most abundant clonotypes was used as exploratory dynamics analysis. Separately sequenced CD4+ and CD8+ repertoires were used to assign a CD4 or CD8 phenotype to each responding clone. TCRdb trimmed public reads at Q25 via fastp, called clones via MiXCR and kept in-frame beta chains. CDR3 protein sequences are deduplicated, and each keeps its most common genes and DNA. Clone size and V and J calls follow TCRdb, not the original study. For this sample the table gives 180,000 or so distinct CDR3 sequences, of which around 10% were detected only once. The ten largest account for 3.5% to 4% of the sample.

On this clonotype itself: This receptor's antigen is unknown. Qualities for individual bases were not recorded, and no much larger clone is one base off.

Study-wide findings and limitations: Only two mild cases were covered by the study, and larger cohorts that include severe cases with pre-infection samples were considered necessary. Clones contracting from day 15 to 85 had balanced CD4/CD8 phenotypes, while a second wave expanding from day 15 to 37 was biased towards CD4+. The second-wave clones that peaked on day 37 were not confirmed to be SARS-CoV-2 specific. Contracting CD4+ clones turned up mainly in the CM and EM memory subsets, whereas EMRA was where CD8+ clones were enriched. Some responding clones were found in pre-infection memory, which suggests that pre-existing cross-reactive memory T cells took part in the SARS-CoV-2 response.

PBMCs were isolated by Ficoll-Paque density gradient centrifugation. The sample consisted of PBMCs or a T cell subset sorted from them (not recorded which). This receptor was identified in a man aged 18 to 35 who had mild COVID-19 (a few samples of this study predate the infection). The sample titles of this study are shuffled in the database, so cell type and time point are left out; the donor was told from shared clones. Recombination connected TRBV15 to TRBJ2-5, with the D gene call left open. The CDR3 sequence is CATSSPGETEETQYF. The nucleotide sequence reads as follows: TGTGCCACCAGCAGCCCCGGCGAAACAGAAGAGACCCAGTACTTC.